Shown below are 13 T cell receptor beta chains from a single sample sequenced in a study of cytomegalovirus exposure and HLA in healthy donors. A multiplex PCR was run with 60 Vbeta primers and 13 Jbeta primers. Here immunoSEQ multiplex PCR was the method, and the copy in TCRdb shows in-frame clones only, minus some. The sample has about 190,000 clones; approximately 90% are singletons. The sequenced material came from PBMCs. The receptors were sampled from a boy aged 2 to 10 in good health and CMV-seronegative.

CDR3 coding DNA: TGTGCCAGCAGCGCGGGACAACATAGAGAGACCCAGTACTTC. Residues: CASSAGQHRETQYF. V gene TRBV9 combines with J gene TRBJ2-5; the D gene is possibly TRBD1 (6 bases). In germline, CDR1 is SGDLS, CDR2 YYNGEE. CDR3 size: 14 residues. Trimming left V 3 bases short and J 4 bases short, with 13 bases between.

Worth noting for this clone: Relative to the germline gene, one junction end is altered; a read error may explain this. This chain joins TRBV2 and TRBJ2-3, with D tentatively TRBD2 (6 bases). Germline loops: CDR1 SNHLY, CDR2 FYNNEI. The CDR3 consists of 14 residues. The CDR3 spells CASSELEGWDTQYF. CDR3 DNA: TGTGCCAGTAGTGAATTGGAGGGATGGGATACGCAGTATTTT.

The rearrangement uses TRBV9 and TRBJ2-6; D gene unclear. The CDR3 length is 13 residues. V was clipped by 7 bases and J by 1 base, with 6 bases between them. Germline CDR1 SGDLS, CDR2 YYNGEE. The CDR3 bases are TGTGCCAGCTCCCAATCTGGGGCCAACGTCCTGACTTTC. Protein: CASSQSGANVLTF.

The genes are TRBV29-1 and TRBJ1-1, with D maybe TRBD1 (5 bases). This CDR3 contains 13 residues. Germline V gene data show CDR1 as SQVTM and CDR2 as ANQGSEA. V lost 6 bases to trimming and J lost 0 bases, with 11 bases between them. The CDR3 region is CSVREGMNTEAFF. CDR3 DNA: TGCAGCGTCAGGGAAGGGATGAACACTGAAGCTTTCTTT.

Only one count was recorded for this clone. Different DNA sequences within this sample yield the same CDR3. DNA for the CDR3: TGTGCCAGCAGCGTGGAGGGGTTCGACCAGCCCCAGCATTTT. It codes for CASSVEGFDQPQHF. The chain employs TRBV12-1 and TRBJ1-5. TRBV12-1 is deemed a pseudogene. This CDR3 is 14 amino acids long.

The chain has TRBV27 and TRBJ1-1; D not resolved. Germline CDR1 is MNHEY and CDR2 is SMNVEV (reference sequence). The CDR3 is 13 amino acids. The germline V and J ends were trimmed by 5 bases and 4 bases, with 11 bases remaining between them. CDR3 sequence reads: CASSPGSGTEAFF. CDR3 nucleotide sequence: TGTGCCAGCAGTCCCGGGTCCGGCACTGAAGCTTTCTTT.

The V and J genes are TRBV6-5 and TRBJ2-3; 10 positions agree with TRBD1. This CDR3 has 15 residues. With 6 bases clipped from V and 10 bases from J, the junction kept 13 bases outside the gene matches. Germline CDR1 reads MNHEY; CDR2 reads SVGAGI. The CDR3 region is CASRTGTGASFAQYF. In DNA, the CDR3 is TGTGCCAGCAGAACCGGGACAGGGGCCTCCTTTGCGCAGTATTTT.

V is TRBV20-1 and J is TRBJ1-1; D gene unclear. This CDR3 has 10 residues. CDR1 and CDR2 from the germline V gene are DFQATT and SNEGSKA (reference sequence). Deletions cut 7 bases from V and 2 bases from J, with 5 bases between. The DNA of the CDR3 is TGCAGTGTGGGCAACACTGAAGCTTTCTTT. It codes for CSVGNTEAFF.

This clone was detected only once. The chain has TRBV11-2 and TRBJ2-2; D gene ambiguous. CDR1 is SGHAT, CDR2 FQNNGV, per germline. The CDR3 totals 15 residues. Trimming cost V 1 base and J 0 bases, with 6 bases left between them. This CDR3 is CASSLVRTNTGELFF. The CDR3, as DNA: TGTGCCAGCAGCTTAGTCAGAACGAACACCGGGGAGCTGTTTTTT.

V and J are TRBV5-1 and TRBJ2-3, with a weak D call TRBD2 (5 bases). This CDR3 has 14 residues. The V gene lost 4 bases and the J gene lost 6 bases, with 15 bases spanning the gap. CDR1 is SGHRS and CDR2 is YFSETQ in the germline V gene. CDR3 region: CASSRWTPGDTQYF. CDR3 nucleotide sequence: TGCGCCAGCAGCCGCTGGACTCCCGGGGATACGCAGTATTTT.

The chain couples TRBV5-1 to TRBJ1-1; D perhaps matches TRBD1 (6 bases). This CDR3 spans 13 amino acids. From germline, CDR1 is SGHRS and CDR2 YFSETQ. Between the trimmed V and J ends, which lost 1 base and 6 bases, there was a span of 10 bases. CDR3 protein: CASSLRGFAEAFF. CDR3 sequence (DNA): TGCGCCAGCAGCTTGAGGGGGTTCGCTGAAGCTTTCTTT.

The DNA for the CDR3 is TGTGCCAGTAGTATCCTTACAGGGGGCGGGACAGATACGCAGTATTTT. It yields the protein CASSILTGGGTDTQYF. The chain employs TRBV19 and TRBJ2-3; 9 bases map to TRBD1. Germline V gene sequence: CDR1 LNHDA, CDR2 SQIVND (reference sequence). The CDR3 is 16 residues long. Trimming cost V 3 bases and J 3 bases; bases outside gene matches: 7.

The chain links TRBV29-1 to TRBJ2-7, with D possibly TRBD1 on 5 matching bases. This CDR3 has 11 amino acids. The germline V gene has CDR1 SQVTM and CDR2 ANQGSEA. V was trimmed by 4 bases and J by 5 bases, leaving 9 bases between them. The CDR3 sequence: CSVGGLDEQYF. The CDR3 bases are TGCAGCGTTGGGGGCTTGGACGAGCAGTACTTC.